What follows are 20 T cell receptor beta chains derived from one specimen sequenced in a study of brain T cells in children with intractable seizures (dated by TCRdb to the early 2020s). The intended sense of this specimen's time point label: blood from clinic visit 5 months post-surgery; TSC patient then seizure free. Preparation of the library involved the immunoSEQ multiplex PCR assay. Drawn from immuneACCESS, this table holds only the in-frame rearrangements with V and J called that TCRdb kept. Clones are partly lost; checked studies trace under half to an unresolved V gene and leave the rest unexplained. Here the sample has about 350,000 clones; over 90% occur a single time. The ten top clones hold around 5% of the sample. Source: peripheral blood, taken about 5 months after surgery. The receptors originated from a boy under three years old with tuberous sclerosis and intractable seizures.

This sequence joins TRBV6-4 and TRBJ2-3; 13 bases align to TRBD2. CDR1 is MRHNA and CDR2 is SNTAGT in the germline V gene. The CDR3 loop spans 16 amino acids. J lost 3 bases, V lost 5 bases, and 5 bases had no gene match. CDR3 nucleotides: TGTGCCAGCAGTTACGAACTAGCGGGAGGGACAGATACGCAGTATTTT. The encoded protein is CASSYELAGGTDTQYF.

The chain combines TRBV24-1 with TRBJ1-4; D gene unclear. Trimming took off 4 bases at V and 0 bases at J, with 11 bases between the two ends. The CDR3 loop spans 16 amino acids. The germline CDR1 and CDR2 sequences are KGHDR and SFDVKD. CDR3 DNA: TGTGCCACCAGTGACTCGAAAGTTGCAACTAATGAAAAACTGTTTTTT. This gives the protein CATSDSKVATNEKLFF.

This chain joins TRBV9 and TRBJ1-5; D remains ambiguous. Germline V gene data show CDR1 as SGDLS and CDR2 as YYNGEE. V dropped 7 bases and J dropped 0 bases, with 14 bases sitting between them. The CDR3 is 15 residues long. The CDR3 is CASGRAGNSNQPQHF. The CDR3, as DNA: TGTGCCAGCGGGAGGGCCGGGAATAGCAATCAGCCCCAGCATTTT.

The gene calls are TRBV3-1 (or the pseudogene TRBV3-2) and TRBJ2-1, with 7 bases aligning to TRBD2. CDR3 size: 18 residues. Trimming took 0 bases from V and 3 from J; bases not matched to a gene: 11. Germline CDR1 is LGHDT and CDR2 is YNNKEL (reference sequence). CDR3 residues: CASSQDPKRERNYNEQFF. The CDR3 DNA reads TGTGCCAGCAGCCAAGATCCCAAGCGGGAAAGGAACTACAATGAGCAGTTCTTC.

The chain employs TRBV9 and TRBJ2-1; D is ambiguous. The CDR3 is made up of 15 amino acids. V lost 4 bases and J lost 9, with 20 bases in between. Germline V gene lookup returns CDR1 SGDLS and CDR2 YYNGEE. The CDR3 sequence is CASSLTKARLGEQFF. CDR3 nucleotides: TGTGCCAGCAGCCTAACGAAGGCTAGACTCGGTGAGCAGTTCTTC.

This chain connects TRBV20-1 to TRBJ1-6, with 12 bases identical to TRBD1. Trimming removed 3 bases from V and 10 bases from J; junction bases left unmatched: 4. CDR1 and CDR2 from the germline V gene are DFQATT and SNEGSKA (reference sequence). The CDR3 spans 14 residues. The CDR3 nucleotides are TGCAGTGCTAGTGCCGGGACAGGGGGCTCACCCCTCCACTTT. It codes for CSASAGTGGSPLHF.

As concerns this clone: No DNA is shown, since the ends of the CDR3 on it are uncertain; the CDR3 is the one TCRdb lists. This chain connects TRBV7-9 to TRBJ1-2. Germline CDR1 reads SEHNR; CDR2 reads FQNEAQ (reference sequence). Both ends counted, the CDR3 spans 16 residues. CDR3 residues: CANQEEGEGNFGTGTF.

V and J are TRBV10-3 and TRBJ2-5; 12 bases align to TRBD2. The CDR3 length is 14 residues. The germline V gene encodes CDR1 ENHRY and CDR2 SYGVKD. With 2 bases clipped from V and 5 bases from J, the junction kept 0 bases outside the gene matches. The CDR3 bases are TGTGCCATCAGTGAGACTAGCGGGAGGGAGACCCAGTACTTC. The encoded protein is CAISETSGRETQYF.

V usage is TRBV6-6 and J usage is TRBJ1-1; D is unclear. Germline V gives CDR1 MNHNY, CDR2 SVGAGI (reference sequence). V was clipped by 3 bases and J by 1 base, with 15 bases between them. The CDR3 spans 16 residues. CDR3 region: CASSYFQVTKNTEAFF. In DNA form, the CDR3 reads TGTGCCAGCAGTTATTTTCAGGTTACCAAGAACACTGAAGCTTTCTTT.

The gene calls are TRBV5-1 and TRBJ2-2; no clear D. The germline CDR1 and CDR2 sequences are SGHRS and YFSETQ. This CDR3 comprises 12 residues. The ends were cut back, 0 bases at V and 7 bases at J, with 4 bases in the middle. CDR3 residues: CASSLEGGELFF. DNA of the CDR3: TGCGCCAGCAGCTTGGAGGGCGGGGAGCTGTTTTTT. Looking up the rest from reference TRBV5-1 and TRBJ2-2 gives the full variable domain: KAGVTQTPRYLIKTRGQQVTLSCSPISGHRSVSWYQQTPGQGLQFLFEYFSETQRNKGNFPGRFSGRQFSNSRSEMNVSTLELGDSALYLCASSLEGGELFFGEGSRLTVL.

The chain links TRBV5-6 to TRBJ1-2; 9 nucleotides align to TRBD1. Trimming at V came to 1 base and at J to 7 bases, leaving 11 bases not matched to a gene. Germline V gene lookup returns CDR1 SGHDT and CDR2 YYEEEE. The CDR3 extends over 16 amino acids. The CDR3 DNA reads TGTGCCAGCAGCTTGACCCCTAATACAGGGGGCGGTGGCTACACCTTC. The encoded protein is CASSLTPNTGGGGYTF.

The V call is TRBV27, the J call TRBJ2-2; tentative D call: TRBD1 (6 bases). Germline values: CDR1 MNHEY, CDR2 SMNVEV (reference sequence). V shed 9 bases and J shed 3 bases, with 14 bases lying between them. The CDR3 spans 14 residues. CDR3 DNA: TGTGCCAGTCGTTACAGGGCCGACACCGGGGAGCTGTTTTTT. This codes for CASRYRADTGELFF.

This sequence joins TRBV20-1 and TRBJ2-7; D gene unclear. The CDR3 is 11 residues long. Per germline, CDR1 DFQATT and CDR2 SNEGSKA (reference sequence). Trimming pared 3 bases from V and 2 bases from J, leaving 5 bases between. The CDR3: CSASLAYEQYF. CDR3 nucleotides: TGCAGTGCTAGTCTCGCCTACGAGCAGTACTTC.

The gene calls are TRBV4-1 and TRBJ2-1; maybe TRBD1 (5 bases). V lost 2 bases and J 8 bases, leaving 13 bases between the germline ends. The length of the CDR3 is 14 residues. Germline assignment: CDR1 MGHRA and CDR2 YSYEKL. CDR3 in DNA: TGCGCCAGCAGCCAAATTGCCGACAGCCATGAGCAGTTCTTC. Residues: CASSQIADSHEQFF.

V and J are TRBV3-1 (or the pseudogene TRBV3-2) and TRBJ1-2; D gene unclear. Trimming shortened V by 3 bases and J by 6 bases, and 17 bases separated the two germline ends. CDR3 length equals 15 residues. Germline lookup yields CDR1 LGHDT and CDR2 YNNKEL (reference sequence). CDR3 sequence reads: CASSHNGQVGDGYTF. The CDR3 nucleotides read TGTGCCAGCAGCCACAATGGGCAGGTCGGGGATGGCTACACCTTC.

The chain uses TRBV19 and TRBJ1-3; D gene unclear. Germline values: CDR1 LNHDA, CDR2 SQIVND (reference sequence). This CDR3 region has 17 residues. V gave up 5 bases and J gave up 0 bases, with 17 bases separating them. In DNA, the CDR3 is TGTGCCAGTAGTGCTTGGGCAGCTCATACCTCTGGAAACACCATATATTTT. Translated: CASSAWAAHTSGNTIYF.

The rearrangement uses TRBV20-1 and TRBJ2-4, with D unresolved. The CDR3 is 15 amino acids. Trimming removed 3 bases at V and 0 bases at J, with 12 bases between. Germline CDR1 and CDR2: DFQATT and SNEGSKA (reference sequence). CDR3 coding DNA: TGCAGTGCTAGTGGGCGAGAGCTAGCCAAAAACATTCAGTACTTC. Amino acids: CSASGRELAKNIQYF.

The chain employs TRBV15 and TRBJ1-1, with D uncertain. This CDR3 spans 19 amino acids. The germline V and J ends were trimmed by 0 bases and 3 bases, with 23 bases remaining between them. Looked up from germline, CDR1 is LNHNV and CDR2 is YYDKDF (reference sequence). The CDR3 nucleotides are TGTGCCACCAGCAGAGATTCGGTCAGCAAGGGCTCAAGGGACACTGAAGCTTTCTTT. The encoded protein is CATSRDSVSKGSRDTEAFF.

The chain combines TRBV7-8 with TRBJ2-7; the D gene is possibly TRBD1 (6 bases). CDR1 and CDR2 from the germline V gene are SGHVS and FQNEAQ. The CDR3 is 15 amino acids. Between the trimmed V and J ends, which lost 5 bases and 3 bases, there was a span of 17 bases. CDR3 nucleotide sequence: TGTGCCAGCAGCCCTCCCCTGCGACAGGACTACGAGCAGTACTTC. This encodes CASSPPLRQDYEQYF. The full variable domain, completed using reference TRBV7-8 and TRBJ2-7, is GAGVSQSPRYKVAKRGQDVALRCDPISGHVSLFWYQQALGQGPEFLTYFQNEAQLDKSGLPSDRFFAERPEGSVSTLKIQRTQQEDSAVYLCASSPPLRQDYEQYFGPGTRLTVT.

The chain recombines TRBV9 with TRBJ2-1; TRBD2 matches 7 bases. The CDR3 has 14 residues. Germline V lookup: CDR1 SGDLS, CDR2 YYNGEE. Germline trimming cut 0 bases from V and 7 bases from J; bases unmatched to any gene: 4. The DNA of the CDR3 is TGTGCCAGCAGCGTAGCAGCGGGGAGTAATGAGCAGTTCTTC. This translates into CASSVAAGSNEQFF.